A selection of T cell receptor beta chains follows, all from one sample in a study of patients and donors after allogeneic stem cell transplantation. TCRdb re-analysed the RT-PCR reads in MiXCR, keeping a single row per CDR3 protein. This sample carries about 110,000 distinct CDR3 sequences, around 38% of them seen once, and the ten largest clones take 27%. The sequenced sample consisted of blood, either unsorted or a sorted T cell fraction (not recorded which). The receptors derive from a human donor who was either an allogeneic HSCT recipient or a stem cell or donor lymphocyte infusion donor (not recorded which). It is not recorded whose cells these are; they may come from a transplant donor. Both conserved end residues are part of each CDR3. A D gene is named only where the DNA matches it firmly. Clone size, where shown, is once, few, many, or a class for clones that have expanded.

few TRBJ2-2 TRBV7-2 - CASSLKANTGELFF TGTGCCAGCAGCTTGAAGGCCAACACCGGGGAGCTGTTTTTT
once TRBJ2-5 TRBV5-1 - CASSLDRPQETQYF TGCGCCAGCAGCTTGGACAGGCCCCAAGAGACCCAGTACTTC
few TRBJ1-2 TRBV7-2 - CASSYRDTSNYGYTF TGTGCCAGCAGCTATAGGGACACCTCAAACTATGGCTACACCTTC
many TRBJ1-4 TRBV15 TRBD1 CATSRDPGTGVEKLFF TGTGCCACCAGCAGAGATCCCGGGACAGGGGTAGAAAAACTGTTTTTT
- TRBJ1-1 TRBV5-1 - CASSSPDRRITEAFF TGCGCCAGCAGCTCCCCCGACAGGCGAATCACTGAAGCTTTCTTT
few TRBJ2-1 TRBV14 - CASSQDLPYEQFF TGTGCCAGCAGCCAAGATCTCCCTTATGAGCAGTTCTTC
- TRBJ1-1 TRBV19 - CASIPTGEWTEAFF TGTGCCAGTATCCCCACGGGGGAGTGGACTGAAGCTTTCTTT
- TRBJ2-6 TRBV4-3 TRBD2 CASSFGTSPNSGANVLTF TGCGCCAGCAGCTTCGGGACTAGCCCCAACTCTGGGGCCAACGTCCTGACTTTC
few TRBJ1-1 TRBV5-6 - CASSLEVRGWKAEAFF TGTGCCAGCAGCTTGGAGGTCAGGGGATGGAAGGCTGAAGCTTTCTTT
- TRBJ2-5 TRBV10-1 - CASSDGETQYF TGCGCCAGCAGTGATGGGGAGACCCAGTACTTC
many TRBJ2-7 TRBV27 - CASSLRGADLYEQYF TGTGCCAGCAGTTTAAGGGGCGCAGACCTCTACGAGCAGTACTTC
- TRBJ2-1 TRBV29-1 - CSVDRAYNEQFF TGCAGCGTTGATAGGGCCTACAATGAGCAGTTCTTC
many TRBJ1-2 TRBV29-1 - CSVEDRTTDNGYTF TGCAGCGTTGAAGATCGAACGACTGATAATGGCTACACCTTC
- TRBJ2-7 TRBV3-1 TRBD2 CASSQEGPRPRLAGVSYEQYF TGTGCCAGCAGCCAAGAAGGCCCACGGCCCCGACTAGCGGGAGTATCCTACGAGCAGTACTTC
- TRBJ2-7 TRBV7-9 TRBD2 CASSLGGRNYEQYF TGTGCCAGCAGCTTAGGCGGGAGGAACTACGAGCAGTACTTC
- TRBJ1-5 TRBV20-1 - CSAVGVLNQPQHF TGCAGTGCGGTGGGGGTCCTTAATCAGCCCCAGCATTTT
- TRBJ2-1 TRBV11-3 - CASSSVGPSSYNEQFF TGTGCCAGCAGCTCGGTCGGGCCGAGCTCCTACAATGAGCAGTTCTTC
- TRBJ2-7 TRBV29-1 TRBD1 CSVSQGTGNHEQYF TGCAGCGTTAGTCAAGGGACAGGGAACCACGAGCAGTACTTC
few TRBJ1-1 TRBV6-2/TRBV6-3 - CASSYNRVATEAFF TGTGCCAGCAGTTACAACCGGGTTGCGACTGAAGCTTTCTTT
- TRBJ1-2 TRBV6-5 TRBD1 CASSLLGDRGANYGYTF TGTGCCAGCAGTTTACTCGGGGACAGGGGGGCTAACTATGGCTACACCTTC
- TRBJ2-7 TRBV7-6 - CASSLAREYEQYF TGTGCCAGCAGCTTAGCCAGGGAGTACGAGCAGTACTTC
few TRBJ1-5 TRBV7-3 - CASSFFDLGEEGQPQHF TGTGCCAGCAGCTTCTTCGATCTAGGGGAGGAAGGTCAGCCCCAGCATTTT
- TRBJ2-5 TRBV18 - CASSPPIPQETQYF TGTGCCAGCTCACCACCGATCCCCCAAGAGACCCAGTACTTC
- TRBJ2-7 TRBV27 - CASSLTRFSYEQYF TGTGCCAGCAGTTTGACTAGGTTCTCCTACGAGCAGTACTTC
few TRBJ2-6 TRBV7-2 - CASSTPSSGANVLTF TGTGCCAGCAGCACCCCGAGCTCTGGGGCCAACGTCCTGACTTTC
- TRBJ2-1 TRBV20-1 - CSASREQFF TGCAGTGCTAGTCGGGAGCAGTTCTTC
- TRBJ1-5 TRBV7-9 - CASSSGTHRNQPQHF TGTGCCAGCAGCTCAGGGACACATCGAAATCAGCCCCAGCATTTT
once TRBJ2-7 TRBV20-1 TRBD1 CSATSQGATYEQYF TGCAGTGCCACCTCTCAGGGGGCTACCTACGAGCAGTACTTC
- TRBJ2-2 TRBV13 TRBD1 CASSFRTGGFTGELFF TGTGCCAGCAGCTTCCGGACAGGGGGCTTCACCGGGGAGCTGTTTTTT
many TRBJ1-1 TRBV6-6 - CASSYSGGVVTEAFF TGTGCCAGCAGTTACAGTGGAGGGGTGGTCACTGAAGCTTTCTTT
few TRBJ1-2 TRBV7-2 - CASSTRPGGDYGYTF TGTGCCAGCAGCACACGCCCCGGGGGTGACTATGGCTACACCTTC
- TRBJ2-5 TRBV24-1 - CATSDPRDLQETQYF TGTGCCACCAGTGATCCCCGGGATCTACAAGAGACCCAGTACTTC
- TRBJ1-3 TRBV27 - CASSPAMRNTIYF TGTGCCAGCAGTCCCGCGATGAGAAACACCATATATTTT
many TRBJ2-3 TRBV3-1 TRBD2 CASSQGGRAGDTQYF TGTGCCAGCAGCCAAGGCGGGAGGGCCGGAGATACGCAGTATTTT
- TRBJ1-2 TRBV5-5 - CASSLMVEGVYGYTF TGTGCCAGCAGCTTGATGGTGGAAGGAGTCTATGGCTACACCTTC
- TRBJ1-1 TRBV4-3 TRBD1 CASSQDRGMGTEAFF TGCGCCAGCAGCCAAGACAGGGGGATGGGCACTGAAGCTTTCTTT
- TRBJ1-6 TRBV6-5 TRBD1 CASSYHGTVLGPLHF TGTGCCAGCAGTTACCACGGGACAGTTTTGGGACCCCTCCACTTT
many TRBJ1-1 TRBV12-3/TRBV12-4 - CASRVGQNTEAFF TGTGCCAGCAGGGTGGGACAGAACACTGAAGCTTTCTTT
- TRBJ2-7 TRBV4-3 TRBD2 CASSQDAGGLGYEQYF TGCGCCAGCAGCCAGGACGCCGGGGGGTTAGGCTACGAGCAGTACTTC
- TRBJ2-7 TRBV29-1 - CSVEDFWGEQYF TGCAGCGTTGAAGACTTCTGGGGCGAGCAGTACTTC